The clone carrying this T cell receptor (beta chain) was detected only once. The length of the CDR3 is 17 residues. Germline CDR1 SEHNR, CDR2 FQNEAQ (reference sequence). The trim removed 5 bases at V and 8 bases at J, leaving 17 bases unmatched. This sample is drawn from a study of OX40 agonist ivuxolimab in advanced cancers. TCRdb keeps only in-frame clones here, not all; method: immunoSEQ multiplex PCR. The sample has 55,000 to 70,000 clones; about 85% are singletons. The origin of this receptor is an adult with an advanced solid tumor such as melanoma, head and neck, liver or kidney cancer. Material: CD4+ or CD8+ T cells sorted from blood, obtained in a trial of the OX40 agonist ivuxolimab. The chain couples TRBV7-9 to TRBJ2-1; 8 positions match TRBD2. The DNA of the CDR3 is TGTGCCAGCAGCCCATCGCGTTCGGGAGGGCCTCATGATGAGCAGTTCTTC. Translating gives CASSPSRSGGPHDEQFF.